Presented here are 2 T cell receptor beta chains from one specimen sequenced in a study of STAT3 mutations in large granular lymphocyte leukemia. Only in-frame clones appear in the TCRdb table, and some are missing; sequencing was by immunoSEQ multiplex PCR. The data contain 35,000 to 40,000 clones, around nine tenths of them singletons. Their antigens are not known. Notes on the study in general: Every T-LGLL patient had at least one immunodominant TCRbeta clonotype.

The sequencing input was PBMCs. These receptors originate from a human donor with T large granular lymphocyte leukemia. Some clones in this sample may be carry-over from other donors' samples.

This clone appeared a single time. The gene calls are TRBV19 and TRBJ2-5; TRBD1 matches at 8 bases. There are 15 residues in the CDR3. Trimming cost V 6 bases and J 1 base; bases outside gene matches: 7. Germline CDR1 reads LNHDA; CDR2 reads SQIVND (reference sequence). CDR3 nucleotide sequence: TGTGCCAGTAGCCTACAGGGGGGAGTCCAAGAGACCCAGTACTTC. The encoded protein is CASSLQGGVQETQYF.

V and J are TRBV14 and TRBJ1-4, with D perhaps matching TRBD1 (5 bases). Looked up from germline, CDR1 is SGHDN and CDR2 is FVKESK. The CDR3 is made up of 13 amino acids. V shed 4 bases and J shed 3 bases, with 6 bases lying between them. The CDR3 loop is CASSRGSNEKLFF. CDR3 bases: TGTGCCAGCAGCCGGGGGTCTAATGAAAAACTGTTTTTT. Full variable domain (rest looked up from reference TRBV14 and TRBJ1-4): EAGVTQFPSHSVIEKGQTVTLRCDPISGHDNLYWYRRVMGKEIKFLLHFVKESKQDESGMPNNRFLAERTGGTYSTLKVQPAELEDSGVYFCASSRGSNEKLFFGSGTQLSVL.